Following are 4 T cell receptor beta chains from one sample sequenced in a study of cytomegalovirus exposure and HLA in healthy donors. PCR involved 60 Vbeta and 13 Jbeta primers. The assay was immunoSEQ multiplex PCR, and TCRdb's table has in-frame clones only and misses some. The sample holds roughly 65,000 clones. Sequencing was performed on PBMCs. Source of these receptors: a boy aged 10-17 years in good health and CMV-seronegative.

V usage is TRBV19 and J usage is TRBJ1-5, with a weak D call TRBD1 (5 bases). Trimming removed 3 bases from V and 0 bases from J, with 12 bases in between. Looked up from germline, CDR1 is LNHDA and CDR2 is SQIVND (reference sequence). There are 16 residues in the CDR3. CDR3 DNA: TGTGCCAGTAGTATGAAGGGGCTACCTAGCAATCAGCCCCAGCATTTT. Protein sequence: CASSMKGLPSNQPQHF.

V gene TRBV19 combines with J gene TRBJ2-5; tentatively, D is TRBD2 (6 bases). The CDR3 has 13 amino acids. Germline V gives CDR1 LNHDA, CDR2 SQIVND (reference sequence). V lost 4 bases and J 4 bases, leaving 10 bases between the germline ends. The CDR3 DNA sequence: TGTGCCAGTAGTAAGAACGGGGGAGAGACCCAGTACTTC. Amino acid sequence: CASSKNGGETQYF. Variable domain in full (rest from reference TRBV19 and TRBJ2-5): DGGITQSPKYLFRKEGQNVTLSCEQNLNHDAMYWYRQDPGQGLRLIYYSQIVNDFQKGDIAEGYSVSREKKESFPLTVTSAQKNPTAFYLCASSKNGGETQYFGPGTRLLVL.

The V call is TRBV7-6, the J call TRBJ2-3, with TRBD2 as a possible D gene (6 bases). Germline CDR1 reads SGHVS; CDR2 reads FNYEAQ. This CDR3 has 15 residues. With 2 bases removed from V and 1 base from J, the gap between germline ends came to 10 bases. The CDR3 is CASSLNGGGTDTQYF. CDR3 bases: TGTGCCAGCAGCTTAAATGGCGGGGGCACAGATACGCAGTATTTT. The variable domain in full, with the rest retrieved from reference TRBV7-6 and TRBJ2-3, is GAGVSQSPRYKVTKRGQDVALRCDPISGHVSLYWYRQALGQGPEFLTYFNYEAQQDKSGLPNDRFSAERPEGSISTLTIQRTEQRDSAMYRCASSLNGGGTDTQYFGPGTRLTVL.

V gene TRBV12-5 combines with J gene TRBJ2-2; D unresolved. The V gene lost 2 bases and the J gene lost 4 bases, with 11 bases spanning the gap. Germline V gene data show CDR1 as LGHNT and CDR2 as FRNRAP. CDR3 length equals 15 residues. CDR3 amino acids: CASGLIWAGTGELFF. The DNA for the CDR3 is TGTGCTAGTGGTTTGATCTGGGCCGGCACCGGGGAGCTGTTTTTT.